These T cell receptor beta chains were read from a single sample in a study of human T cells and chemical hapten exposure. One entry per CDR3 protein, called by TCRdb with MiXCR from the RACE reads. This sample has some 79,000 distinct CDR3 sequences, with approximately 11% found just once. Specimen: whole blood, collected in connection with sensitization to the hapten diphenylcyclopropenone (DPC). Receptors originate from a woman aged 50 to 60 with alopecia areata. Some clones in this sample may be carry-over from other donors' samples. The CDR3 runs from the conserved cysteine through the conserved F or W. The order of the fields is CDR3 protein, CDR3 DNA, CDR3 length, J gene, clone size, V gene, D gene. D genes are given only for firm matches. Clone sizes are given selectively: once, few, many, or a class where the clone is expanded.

CDR3: CATSDPVRGANVLTF; DNA: TGTGCCACCAGTGACCCTGTGCGAGGGGCCAACGTCCTGACTTTC; length: 15; J: TRBJ2-6; size: many; V: TRBV24-1; D: .
CDR3: CASSSPGQGPGNTIYF; DNA: TGTGCCAGCAGCTCCCCGGGACAGGGACCTGGAAACACCATATATTTT; length: 16; J: TRBJ1-3; size: many; V: TRBV7-6; D: TRBD1
CDR3: CASSRAWGEQYF; DNA: TGTGCCAGCAGCCGAGCCTGGGGGGAGCAGTACTTC; length: 12; J: TRBJ2-7; size: many; V: TRBV12-3/TRBV12-4; D: .
CDR3: CATSDSLGQGAGDEQFF; DNA: TGTGCCACCAGTGATTCTCTCGGACAGGGGGCAGGAGATGAGCAGTTCTTC; length: 17; J: TRBJ2-1; size: few; V: TRBV24-1; D: TRBD1
CDR3: CASSKGGAGNTEAFF; DNA: TGTGCCAGCAGCAAAGGGGGCGCTGGGAACACTGAAGCTTTCTTT; length: 15; J: TRBJ1-1; size: many; V: TRBV21-1; D: .
CDR3: CSAESSYNEQFF; DNA: TGCAGTGCAGAGAGCTCCTACAATGAGCAGTTCTTC; length: 12; J: TRBJ2-1; size: many; V: TRBV20-1; D: .
CDR3: CAWVMNTEAFF; DNA: TGTGCCTGGGTGATGAACACTGAAGCTTTCTTT; length: 11; J: TRBJ1-1; size: many; V: TRBV30; D: .
CDR3: CASSPTGDYEQYF; DNA: TGTGCCAGCAGCCCGACAGGGGACTACGAGCAGTACTTC; length: 13; J: TRBJ2-7; size: many; V: TRBV7-9; D: TRBD1
CDR3: CATSDLLTEGQFF; DNA: TGTGCCACCAGTGATTTGTTGACAGAGGGGCAGTTCTTC; length: 13; J: TRBJ2-1; size: many; V: TRBV24-1; D: .
CDR3: CASSSRTSPTTDMQYF; DNA: TGTGCCAGCAGCTCACGGACTAGCCCAACCACAGATATGCAGTATTTT; length: 16; J: TRBJ2-3; size: .; V: TRBV11-2; D: TRBD2
CDR3: CASSADNSGANVLTF; DNA: TGTGCCAGCAGTGCGGACAACTCTGGGGCCAACGTCCTGACTTTC; length: 15; J: TRBJ2-6; size: many; V: TRBV12-3/TRBV12-4; D: .
CDR3: CASRGAGEQFF; DNA: TGTGCCAGCAGAGGTGCGGGGGAGCAGTTCTTC; length: 11; J: TRBJ2-1; size: .; V: TRBV5-6; D: .
CDR3: CASSPTRGDTQYF; DNA: TGTGCCAGCTCACCCACCAGGGGAGATACGCAGTATTTT; length: 13; J: TRBJ2-3; size: many; V: TRBV18; D: .
CDR3: CANSQPTSGSGTGELFF; DNA: TGTGCCAACAGCCAACCAACTAGCGGGAGTGGCACCGGGGAGCTGTTTTTT; length: 17; J: TRBJ2-2; size: .; V: TRBV4-2; D: TRBD2
CDR3: CASSLYGTGSNTGELFF; DNA: TGTGCCAGCAGTCTGTACGGGACGGGGTCGAACACCGGGGAGCTGTTTTTT; length: 17; J: TRBJ2-2; size: many; V: TRBV27; D: .
CDR3: CATSRWGQGNTEAFF; DNA: TGTGCCACTTCACGTTGGGGACAGGGGAACACTGAAGCTTTCTTT; length: 15; J: TRBJ1-1; size: many; V: TRBV5-5; D: TRBD1
CDR3: CASSSGLAAYNEQFF; DNA: TGTGCCAGCAGCTCTGGACTAGCGGCCTACAATGAGCAGTTCTTC; length: 15; J: TRBJ2-1; size: many; V: TRBV11-1; D: TRBD2